This T cell receptor (beta chain) was identified during a study of cytomegalovirus exposure and HLA in healthy donors. Notes on the study in general: The study designated around 150 TCR beta chains cytomegalovirus-associated. Apparent HLA restriction characterized most CMV-associated TCR beta chains in a later analysis. In an earlier analysis, in roughly 580 donors, most V segments appeared productive either ~90% or ~30% of the time.

Use of 60 Vbeta and 13 Jbeta primers characterized the PCR. TCRdb's copy holds only in-frame clones and misses some; the assay was immunoSEQ multiplex PCR. The sample has some 130,000 clones, 75% to 90% seen once. J lost 5 bases, V lost 4 bases, and 3 bases had no gene match. CDR1 and CDR2 from the germline V gene are SGHRS and YFSETQ. This CDR3 contains 13 residues. As concerns this clone: What it recognizes is unknown. The same CDR3 also results from other DNA sequences found in this sample.

The sample consisted of PBMCs. This sequence originates from a middle-aged man in good health and CMV-seronegative. V usage is TRBV5-1 and J usage is TRBJ2-5, with 9 nucleotides matching TRBD1. The CDR3, as DNA: TGCGCCAGCAGCCTAGGACAGGGGGAGACCCAGTACTTC. Translating it yields CASSLGQGETQYF.